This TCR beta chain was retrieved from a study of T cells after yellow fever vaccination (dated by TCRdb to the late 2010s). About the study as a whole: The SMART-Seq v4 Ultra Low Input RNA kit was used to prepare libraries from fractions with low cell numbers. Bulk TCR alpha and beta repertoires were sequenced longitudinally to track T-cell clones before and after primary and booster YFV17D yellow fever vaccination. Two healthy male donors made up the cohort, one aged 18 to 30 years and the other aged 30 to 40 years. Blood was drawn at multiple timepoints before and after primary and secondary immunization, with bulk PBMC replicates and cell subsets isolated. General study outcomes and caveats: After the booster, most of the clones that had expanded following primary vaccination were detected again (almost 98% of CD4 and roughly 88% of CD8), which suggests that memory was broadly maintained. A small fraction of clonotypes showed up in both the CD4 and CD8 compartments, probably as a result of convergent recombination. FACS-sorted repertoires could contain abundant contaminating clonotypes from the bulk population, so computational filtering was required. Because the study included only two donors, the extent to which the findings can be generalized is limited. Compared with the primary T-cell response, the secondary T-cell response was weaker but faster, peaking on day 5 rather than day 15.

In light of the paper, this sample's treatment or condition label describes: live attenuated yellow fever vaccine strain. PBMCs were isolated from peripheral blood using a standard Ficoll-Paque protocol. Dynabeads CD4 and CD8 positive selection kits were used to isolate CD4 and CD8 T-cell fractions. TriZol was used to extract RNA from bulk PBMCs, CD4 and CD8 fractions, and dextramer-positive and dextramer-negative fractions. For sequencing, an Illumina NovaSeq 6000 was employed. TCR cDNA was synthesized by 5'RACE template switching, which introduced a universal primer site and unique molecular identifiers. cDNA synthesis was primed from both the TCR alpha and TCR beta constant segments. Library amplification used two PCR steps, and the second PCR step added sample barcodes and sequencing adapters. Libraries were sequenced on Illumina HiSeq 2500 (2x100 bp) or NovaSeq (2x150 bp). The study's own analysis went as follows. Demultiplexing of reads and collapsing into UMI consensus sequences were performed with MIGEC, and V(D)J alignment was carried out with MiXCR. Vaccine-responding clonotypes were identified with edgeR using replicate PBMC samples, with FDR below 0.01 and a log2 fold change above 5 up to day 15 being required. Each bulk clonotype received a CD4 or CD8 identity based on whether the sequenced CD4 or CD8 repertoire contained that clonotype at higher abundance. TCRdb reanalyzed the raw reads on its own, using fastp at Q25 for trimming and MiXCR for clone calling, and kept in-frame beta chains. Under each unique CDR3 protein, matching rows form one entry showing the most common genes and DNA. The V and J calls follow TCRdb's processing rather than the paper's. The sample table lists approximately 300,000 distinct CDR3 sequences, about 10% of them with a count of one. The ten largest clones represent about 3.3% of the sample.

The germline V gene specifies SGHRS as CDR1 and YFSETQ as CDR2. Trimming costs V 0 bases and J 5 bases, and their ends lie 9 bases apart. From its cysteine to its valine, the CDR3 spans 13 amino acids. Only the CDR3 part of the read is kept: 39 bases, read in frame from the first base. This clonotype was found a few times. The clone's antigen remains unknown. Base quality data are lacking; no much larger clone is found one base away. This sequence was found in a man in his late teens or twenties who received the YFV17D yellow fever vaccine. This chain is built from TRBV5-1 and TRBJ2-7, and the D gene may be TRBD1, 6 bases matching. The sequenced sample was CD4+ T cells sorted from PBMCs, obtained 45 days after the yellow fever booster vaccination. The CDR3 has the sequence CASSLEAGDEQYV. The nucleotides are TGCGCCAGCAGCTTGGAGGCAGGGGACGAGCAGTACGTC.